These 4 T cell receptor beta chains share one sample of origin, sequenced in a study of T and B cells in COVID-19 patients. BIOMED2 TRB-A/B primer pools were used in multiplex TRB PCR. Each CDR3 protein gets one entry after TCRdb re-called the multiplex PCR reads with MiXCR. The repertoire holds fewer than 15,000 distinct CDR3 sequences, with around 25% as singletons. TRB was amplified from around 250-460 ng of blood genomic DNA. The sequenced sample consisted of blood. The receptors derive from a human donor who had recovered from COVID-19.

The gene calls are TRBV7-2 and TRBJ2-5; D remains unclear. This CDR3 has 14 residues. The V end lost 3 bases, the J end lost 0 bases, and 8 bases lay between the germline ends. Per germline, CDR1 SGHTA and CDR2 FQGNSA. Written as DNA, the CDR3 is TGTGCCAGCAGCTTTGAACAGAACCAAGAGACCCAGTACTTC. Its protein product is CASSFEQNQETQYF.

This clonotype appeared a few times. The V and J genes are TRBV6-1 and TRBJ2-4, with D perhaps TRBD1 or TRBD2 (5 bases each). The CDR3 is 14 residues long. Trimming cost V 1 base and J 6 bases, with 10 bases left between them. CDR1 and CDR2 (germline): MNHNS, SASEGT. CDR3: CASSEGDGSNIQYF. CDR3 in DNA: TGTGCCAGCAGTGAAGGGGACGGCTCAAACATTCAGTACTTC.

The rearrangement links TRBV28 to TRBJ2-3, with 11 bases lining up with TRBD2. The germline gives CDR1 MDHEN, CDR2 SYDVKM. Unmatched junction bases numbered 13, after V lost 5 bases and J lost 3 bases. CDR3 size: 18 residues. This CDR3 reads CASSPNLKTSGDTDTQYF. CDR3 nucleotide sequence: TGTGCCAGCAGTCCCAACCTTAAGACTAGCGGGGATACAGATACGCAGTATTTT.

This clonotype has a handful of counts. The V and J genes are TRBV12-3 or TRBV12-4 and TRBJ1-2; no clear D. V gave up 6 bases and J gave up 0 bases, with 20 bases separating them. The CDR3 covers 17 residues. This CDR3 is CASSPEVPELANYGYTF. The CDR3 DNA sequence: TGTGCCAGCAGCCCCGAAGTTCCCGAGTTAGCTAACTATGGCTACACCTTC.